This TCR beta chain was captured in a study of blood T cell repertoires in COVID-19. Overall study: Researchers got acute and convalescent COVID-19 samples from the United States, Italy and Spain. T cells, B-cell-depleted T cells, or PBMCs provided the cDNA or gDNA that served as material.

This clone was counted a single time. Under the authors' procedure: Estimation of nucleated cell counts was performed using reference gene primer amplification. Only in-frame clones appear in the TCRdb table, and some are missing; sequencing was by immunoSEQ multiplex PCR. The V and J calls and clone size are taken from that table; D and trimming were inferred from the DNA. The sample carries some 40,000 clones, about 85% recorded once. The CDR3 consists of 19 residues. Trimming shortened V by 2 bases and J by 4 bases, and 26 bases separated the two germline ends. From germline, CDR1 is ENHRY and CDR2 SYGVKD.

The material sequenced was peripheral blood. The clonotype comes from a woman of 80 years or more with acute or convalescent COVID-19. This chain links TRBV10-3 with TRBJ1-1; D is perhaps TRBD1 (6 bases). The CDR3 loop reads CAISETKRKNGGGGTEAFF. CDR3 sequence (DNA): TGTGCCATCAGTGAGACCAAAAGAAAAAACGGGGGCGGGGGCACTGAAGCTTTCTTT.